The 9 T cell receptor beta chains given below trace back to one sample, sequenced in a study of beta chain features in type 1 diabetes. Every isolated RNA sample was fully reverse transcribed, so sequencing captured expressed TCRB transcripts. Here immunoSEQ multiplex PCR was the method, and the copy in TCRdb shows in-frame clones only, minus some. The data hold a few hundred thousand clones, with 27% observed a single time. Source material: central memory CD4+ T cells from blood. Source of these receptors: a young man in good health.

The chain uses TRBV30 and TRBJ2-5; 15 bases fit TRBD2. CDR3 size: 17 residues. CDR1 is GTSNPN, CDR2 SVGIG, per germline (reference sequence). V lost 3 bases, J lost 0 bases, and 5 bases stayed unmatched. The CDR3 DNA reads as TGTGCCTGGAGCGGAGGGACTAGCGGGAGGTACCAAGAGACCCAGTACTTC. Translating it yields CAWSGGTSGRYQETQYF. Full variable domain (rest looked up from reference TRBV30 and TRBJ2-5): SQTIHQWPATLVQPVGSPLSLECTVEGTSNPNLYWYRQAAGRGLQLLFYSVGIGQISSEVPQNLSASRPQDRQFILSSKKLLLSDSGFYLCAWSGGTSGRYQETQYFGPGTRLLVL.

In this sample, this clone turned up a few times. The CDR3 loop reads CASSPGTGVTDTQYF. In DNA, the CDR3 is TGTGCCAGCAGCCCAGGGACAGGGGTTACAGATACGCAGTATTTT. This chain joins TRBV7-9 and TRBJ2-3, with 10 nucleotides matching TRBD1. Germline CDR1 is SEHNR and CDR2 is FQNEAQ (reference sequence). Germline trimming cut 5 bases from V and 3 bases from J; bases unmatched to any gene: 5. This CDR3 is 15 amino acids long.

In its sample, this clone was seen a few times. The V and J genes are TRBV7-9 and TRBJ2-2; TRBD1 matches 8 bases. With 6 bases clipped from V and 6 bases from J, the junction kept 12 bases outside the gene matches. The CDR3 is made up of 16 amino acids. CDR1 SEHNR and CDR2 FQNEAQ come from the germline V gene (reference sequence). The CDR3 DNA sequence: TGTGCCAGCAGAGAGGGACAGGAGCTGGGAGCCGGGGAGCTGTTTTTT. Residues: CASREGQELGAGELFF.

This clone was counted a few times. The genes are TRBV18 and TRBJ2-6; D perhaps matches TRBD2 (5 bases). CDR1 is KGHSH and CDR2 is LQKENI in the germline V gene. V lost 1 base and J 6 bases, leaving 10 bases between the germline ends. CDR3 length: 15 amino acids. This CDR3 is CASSPLEGKANVLTF. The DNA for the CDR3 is TGTGCCAGCTCACCACTAGAGGGAAAGGCCAACGTCCTGACTTTC. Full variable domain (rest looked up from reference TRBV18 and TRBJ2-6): NAGVMQNPRHLVRRRGQEARLRCSPMKGHSHVYWYRQLPEEGLKFMVYLQKENIIDESGMPKERFSAEFPKEGPSILRIQQVVRGDSAAYFCASSPLEGKANVLTFGAGSRLTVL.

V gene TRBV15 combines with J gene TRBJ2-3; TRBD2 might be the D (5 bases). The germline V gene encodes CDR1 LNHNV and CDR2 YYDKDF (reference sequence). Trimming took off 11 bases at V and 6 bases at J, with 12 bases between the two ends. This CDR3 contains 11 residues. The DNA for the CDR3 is TGTGCCTCTGGGAGTCGCGATACGCAGTATTTT. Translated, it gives CASGSRDTQYF. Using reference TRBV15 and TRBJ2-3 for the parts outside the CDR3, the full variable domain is DAMVIQNPRYQVTQFGKPVTLSCSQTLNHNVMYWYQQKSSQAPKLLFHYYDKDFNNEADTPDNFQSRRPNTSFCFLDIRSPGLGDTAMYLCASGSRDTQYFGPGTRLTVL.

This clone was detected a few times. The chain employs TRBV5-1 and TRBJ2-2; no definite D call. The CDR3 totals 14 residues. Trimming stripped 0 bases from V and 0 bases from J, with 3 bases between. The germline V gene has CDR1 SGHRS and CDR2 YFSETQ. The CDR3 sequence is CASSLESNTGELFF. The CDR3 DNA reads TGCGCCAGCAGCTTGGAGTCGAACACCGGGGAGCTGTTTTTT.

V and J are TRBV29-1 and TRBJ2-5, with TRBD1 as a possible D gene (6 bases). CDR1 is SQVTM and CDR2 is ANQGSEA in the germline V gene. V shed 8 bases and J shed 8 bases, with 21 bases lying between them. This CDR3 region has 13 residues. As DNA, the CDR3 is TGCAGCACCCTCCAGCCGACAGGACCCACCCAGTACTTC. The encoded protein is CSTLQPTGPTQYF.

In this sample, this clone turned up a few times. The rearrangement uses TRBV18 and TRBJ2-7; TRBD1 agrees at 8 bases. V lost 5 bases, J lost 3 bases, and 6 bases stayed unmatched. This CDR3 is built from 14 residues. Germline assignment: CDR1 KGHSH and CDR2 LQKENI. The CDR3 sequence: CASSAAGGFYEQYF. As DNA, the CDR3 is TGTGCCAGCTCAGCGGCAGGGGGCTTCTACGAGCAGTACTTC.

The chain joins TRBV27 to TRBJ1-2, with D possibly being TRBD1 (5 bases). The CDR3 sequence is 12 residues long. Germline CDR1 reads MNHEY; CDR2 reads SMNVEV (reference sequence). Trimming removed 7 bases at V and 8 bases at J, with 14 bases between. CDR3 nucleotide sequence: TGTGCCAGCATGAACAGGTTGGACGGCTACACCTTC. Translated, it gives CASMNRLDGYTF.